This T cell receptor (beta chain) is drawn from a study of cytomegalovirus exposure and HLA in healthy donors. In its sample, this clone was seen once. The PCR was carried out with 60 Vbeta primers and 13 Jbeta primers. Here immunoSEQ multiplex PCR was the method, and the copy in TCRdb shows in-frame clones only, minus some. The data show some 150,000 clones, roughly 80% seen once. The clonotype originates from a woman aged 40 to 49 in good health and CMV-seronegative. Specimen: PBMCs.

CDR3 coding DNA: TGTGCCAGCAGTGACTCGGAACAGGGGATTCCCCCGTTTGGTTCACCCCTCCACTTT. Translation gives CASSDSEQGIPPFGSPLHF. The chain carries TRBV6-4 and TRBJ1-6, with TRBD1 identical over 7 bases. CDR1 is MRHNA and CDR2 is SNTAGT in the germline V gene. The CDR3 consists of 19 residues. V was clipped by 0 bases and J by 9 bases; unmatched bases: 17.